This T cell receptor beta chain was captured by sequencing in a study of blood T cell repertoires in COVID-19. On the study more broadly: The United States, Italy and Spain provided the acute and convalescent COVID-19 samples. PBMCs, B-cell-depleted T cells, or T cells provided the cDNA or gDNA that made up the material.

Original processing notes: Estimation of nucleated cell counts relied on the amplification of reference gene primers. The data were produced by immunoSEQ multiplex PCR, yet TCRdb's version contains in-frame clones alone and is incomplete. The V and J calls and the clone size are those of that table, but D and trimming were determined from the DNA. The table includes some 210,000 clones, 83% detected once. The CDR3 length is 12 residues. The germline V and J ends were trimmed by 0 bases and 11 bases, with 8 bases remaining between them. Germline V lookup: CDR1 ENHRY, CDR2 SYGVKD. The chain has TRBV10-3 and TRBJ1-5; D unresolved. The sample consisted of peripheral blood. The TCR originated in a man aged 50-60 years with active or convalescent COVID-19. CDR3 DNA: TGTGCCATCAGTGAGTCGAAAAGAGCCCAGCATTTT. This codes for CAISESKRAQHF.